The T cell receptor beta chain under discussion was sequenced for a study of blood T cell repertoires in COVID-19. Study overall: COVID-19 samples from acute and convalescent phases originated in the United States, Italy and Spain. The analysed material was cDNA or gDNA that came from T cells, B-cell-depleted T cells, or PBMCs.

The CDR3 covers 13 residues. Losses at the gene ends were 9 bases for V and 5 bases for J; bases not matched to a gene: 8. Germline CDR1 and CDR2: ENHRY and SYGVKD. Per the authors' pipeline: Estimation of nucleated cell counts was performed using reference gene primer amplification. Using immunoSEQ multiplex PCR, the repertoire was profiled, and TCRdb retains in-frame clones only, with some absent. The V and J calls and the clone size are those of that table, but D and trimming were determined from the DNA. This sample has tens of thousands of clones, with around 90% found just once. The receptor comes from a woman aged 45-59 years with active or convalescent COVID-19. The chain carries TRBV10-3 and TRBJ2-3; 7 nucleotides match TRBD1. Specimen: peripheral blood. The CDR3 reads CAIGTAMGDTQYF. The CDR3 region has the DNA TGTGCCATAGGGACAGCTATGGGAGATACGCAGTATTTT.